This TCR beta chain stems from a study of T cell repertoires in cytomegalovirus infection. Looking at the study overall: The authors relied on CMV epitopes, both recently identified HLA-C-restricted and well-studied HLA-B-restricted. Public TCR beta signatures were indicative of both CMV infection and a matching HLA type.

V lost 5 bases and J 4 bases, leaving 20 bases between the germline ends. Germline lookup yields CDR1 SGHVS and CDR2 FNYEAQ. This CDR3 has 16 residues. Comments on this clonotype: Its antigen is undetermined.

Overall study results and limits: The response measured ex vivo was dominated by TCR beta clonotypes (HLA-C-restricted and CMV-specific). The cumulative frequency of public TCR beta families distinguished individuals who carried CMV together with the relevant HLA.

In TCRdb, the reads were re-called with MiXCR into one record per CDR3 protein. Among 110,000 or so distinct CDR3 sequences listed, about 33% were seen once. The chain is built from TRBV7-6 and TRBJ1-2; perhaps TRBD1 as D (6 bases). Specimen: CD8+ T cells from cultured PBMCs, collected from culture after CMV antigen stimulation. The sequence was obtained from a human donor in good health (CMV status not recorded). Some clones in this sample may be carry-over from other donors' samples. The CDR3 DNA reads TGTGCCAGCAGCACCCCGACAGGACCGGACCCCTATGGCTACACCTTC. Amino acids: CASSTPTGPDPYGYTF.